The entry below describes one TCR beta chain. The entry originates in a study of blood T cell repertoires in COVID-19. Study summary: The samples span acute and convalescent COVID-19 from the United States, Italy and Spain. PBMCs, B-cell-depleted T cells, or T cells were the source of the cDNA or gDNA that made up the material.

Study processing details: Estimates of nucleated cell counts were drawn from the amplification of reference gene primers. Profiled with immunoSEQ multiplex PCR; TCRdb holds only in-frame clones, not every one. Clone size and V and J calls were adopted from that table, with D and trimming inferred from the DNA. Here the sample spans around 150,000 clones, about 80% being singletons. The sequenced material came from peripheral blood. The clonotype was recovered from an older woman with acute or convalescent COVID-19.

CDR3 sequence (DNA): TGTGCCAGCAGCTTAGGGTCAGGGTTTGGCTATGGCTACACCTTC. It translates to CASSLGSGFGYGYTF. The chain combines TRBV7-8 with TRBJ1-2; D might be TRBD1 (5 bases). Trimming stripped 1 base from V and 4 bases from J, with 13 bases between. The CDR3 contains 15 residues. Germline V gives CDR1 SGHVS, CDR2 FQNEAQ.